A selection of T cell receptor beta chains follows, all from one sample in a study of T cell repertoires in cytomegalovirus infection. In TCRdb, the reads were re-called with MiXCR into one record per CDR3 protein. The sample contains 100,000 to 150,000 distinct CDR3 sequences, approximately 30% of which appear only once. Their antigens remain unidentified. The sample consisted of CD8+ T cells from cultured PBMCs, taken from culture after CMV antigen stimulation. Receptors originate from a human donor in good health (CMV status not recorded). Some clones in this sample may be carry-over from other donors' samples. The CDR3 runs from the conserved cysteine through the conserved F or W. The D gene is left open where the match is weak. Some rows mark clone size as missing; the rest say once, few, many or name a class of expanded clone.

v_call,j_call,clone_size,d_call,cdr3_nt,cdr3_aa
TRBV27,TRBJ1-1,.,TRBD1,TGTGCCAGCGCACCGGTGGGACAGACGAACACTGAAGCTTTCTTT,CASAPVGQTNTEAFF
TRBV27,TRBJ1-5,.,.,TGTGCCAGCAGTCCCAACCGTCTTCAGCCCCAGCATTTT,CASSPNRLQPQHF
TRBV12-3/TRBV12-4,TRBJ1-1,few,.,TGTGCCAGCAGTCAGCGCGGGACGGCCGACACTGAAGCTTTCTTT,CASSQRGTADTEAFF
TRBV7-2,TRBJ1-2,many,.,TGTGCCAGCAGCTTAGGAAGAAGGGGGGCGGAGGACTATGGCTACACCTTC,CASSLGRRGAEDYGYTF
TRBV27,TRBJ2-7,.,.,TGTGCCAGCAGCCCTATCCCAGGACTCTACGAGCAGTACTTC,CASSPIPGLYEQYF
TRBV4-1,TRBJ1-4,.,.,TGCGCCAGCAGCCAAGAAATGGGCCCGGGGAATGAAAAACTGTTTTTT,CASSQEMGPGNEKLFF
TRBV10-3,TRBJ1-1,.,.,TGTGCCATCAGCCGACTCGTACAATTAGACCTGGGGGAAAAAGCTTTCTTT,CAISRLVQLDLGEKAFF
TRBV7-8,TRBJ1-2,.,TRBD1,TGTGCCAGCAGCGAAAGGGACAGGGAGATGGTTGGCTACACCTTC,CASSERDREMVGYTF
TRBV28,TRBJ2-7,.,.,TGTGCCAGTCGTCAGGCGGCCTACGAGCAGTACTTC,CASRQAAYEQYF
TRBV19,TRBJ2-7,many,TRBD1,TGTGCCAGCAGCCCCGGGACAGGGGGGTACGAGCAGTACTTC,CASSPGTGGYEQYF
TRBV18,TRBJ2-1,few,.,TGTGCCAGCTCACCACTATACGAGGACCCCAATGAGCAGTTCTTC,CASSPLYEDPNEQFF
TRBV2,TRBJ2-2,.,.,TGTGCCAGCAGGGAGGGGGCGCGGGACGGGGAGCTGTTTTTT,CASREGARDGELFF
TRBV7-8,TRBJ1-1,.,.,TGTGCCAGCAGCTGGGGAGGGCCTGAAGCTTTCTTT,CASSWGGPEAFF
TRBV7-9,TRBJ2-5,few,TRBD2,TGTGCCAGCAGCTCCCATAGACTAGCGGGGGGGCAAGAGACCCAGTACTTC,CASSSHRLAGGQETQYF
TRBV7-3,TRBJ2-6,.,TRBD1,TGTGCCAGCAGCTTTCAACAGGGGGGATCGGGGGCCAACGTCCTGATTTTC,CASSFQQGGSGANVLIF
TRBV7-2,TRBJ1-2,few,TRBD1,TGTGCCAGCAGCTCCTGGGACAGGGAATATGGCTACACCTTC,CASSSWDREYGYTF
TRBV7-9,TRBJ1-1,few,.,TGTGCCAGCGGTTATTGGAACACTGAAGCTTTCTTT,CASGYWNTEAFF
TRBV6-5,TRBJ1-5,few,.,TGTGCCAGCAGTAAATGGGCAGGCCAGCCCCAGCATTTT,CASSKWAGQPQHF
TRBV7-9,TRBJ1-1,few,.,TGTGCCAGCAGCACAGGGAACACTGAAGCTTTCTTT,CASSTGNTEAFF
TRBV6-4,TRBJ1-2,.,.,TGTGCCAGCAGTGACTCGGCAGACACGGACTATGGCTACACCTTC,CASSDSADTDYGYTF
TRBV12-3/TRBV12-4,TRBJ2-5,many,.,TGTGCCAGCAGCCCCAGGGGCGGGGAGACCCAGTACTTC,CASSPRGGETQYF
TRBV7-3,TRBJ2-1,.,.,TGTGCCAGCAGCTACTCACTTCAGGGGGGTGTCTACAATGAGCAGTTCTTC,CASSYSLQGGVYNEQFF
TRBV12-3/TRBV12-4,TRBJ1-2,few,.,TGTGCCAGCAGCGGGAGCGAGCCATATGGCTACACCTTC,CASSGSEPYGYTF
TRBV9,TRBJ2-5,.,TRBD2,TGTGCCAGCAGCGGAGGCCTACTAGCGGGGGAAGAGACCCAGTACTTC,CASSGGLLAGEETQYF
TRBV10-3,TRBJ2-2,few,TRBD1,TGTGCCATCAGTATAGGACAGGGTCGGACCGGGGAGCTGTTTTTT,CAISIGQGRTGELFF
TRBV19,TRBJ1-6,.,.,TGTGCCAGTAGTATCTTACAGAATTCACCCCTCCACTTT,CASSILQNSPLHF
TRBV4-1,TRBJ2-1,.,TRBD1,TGCGCCAGCAGCCACCCGGGACAGGAGTACAATGAGCAGTTCTTC,CASSHPGQEYNEQFF
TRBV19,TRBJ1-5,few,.,TGTGCCAGTAGCGCCAGAACTGGGGGCAATCAGCCCCAGCATTTT,CASSARTGGNQPQHF
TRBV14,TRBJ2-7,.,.,TGTGCCAGCAGCCAGGGCTTTGCTCAGCAGTACTTC,CASSQGFAQQYF
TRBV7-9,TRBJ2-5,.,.,TGTGCCAGCAGCTTTGAAGGCAGGGGAGAGACCCAGTACTTC,CASSFEGRGETQYF
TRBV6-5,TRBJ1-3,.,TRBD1,TGTGCCAGCAGTCCCCCAGGGGGGGACGAAAACACCATATATTTT,CASSPPGGDENTIYF
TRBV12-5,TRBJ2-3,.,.,TGTGCTAGTGCGGGATCGGCAGATACGCAGTATTTT,CASAGSADTQYF
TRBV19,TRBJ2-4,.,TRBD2,TGTGCCAGTAGTATTTTCGCTAGCGGGCATAATCTAGCCAAAAACATTCAGTACTTC,CASSIFASGHNLAKNIQYF
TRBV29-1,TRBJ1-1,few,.,TGCAGCGTTGAAGATAGCACTGAAGCTTTCTTT,CSVEDSTEAFF
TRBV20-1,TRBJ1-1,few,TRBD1,TGCAGTGCTAGAGCCTCGACAGGGCACACTGAAGCTTTCTTT,CSARASTGHTEAFF
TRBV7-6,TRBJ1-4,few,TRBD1,TGTGCCAGCAGCTTAGGACCGGGACAGGGGGAAGAAAAACTGTTTTTT,CASSLGPGQGEEKLFF
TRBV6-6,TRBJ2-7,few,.,TGTGCCAGCGGCAACGAGCAGTACTTC,CASGNEQYF
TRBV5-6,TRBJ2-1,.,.,TGTGCCAGCAGCTTGGGGGTCCCAGAGACGTATGAGCAGTTCTTC,CASSLGVPETYEQFF
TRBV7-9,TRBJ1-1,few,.,TGTGCCAGCAGCTCCAAGCGCTTCAACACTGAAGCTTTCTTT,CASSSKRFNTEAFF
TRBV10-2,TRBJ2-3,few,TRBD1,TGCGCCAGCAGGGGGACAGGGGGCACAGATACGCAGTATTTT,CASRGTGGTDTQYF
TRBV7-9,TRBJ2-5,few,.,TGTGCCAGCAGCCAGGGACCCATTCTCCCAGAGACCCAGTACTTC,CASSQGPILPETQYF
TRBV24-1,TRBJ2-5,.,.,TGTGCCACCAGTGATTTGGGGGACAACCAAGAGACCCAGTACTTC,CATSDLGDNQETQYF
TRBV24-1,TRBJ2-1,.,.,TGTGCCACCAGTGAGGGCAGGACACGTCACAATGAGCAGTTCTTC,CATSEGRTRHNEQFF
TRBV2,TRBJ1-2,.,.,TGTGCCAGCAGTTTATACAGGGTGGAGGACAACTATGGCTACACCTTC,CASSLYRVEDNYGYTF
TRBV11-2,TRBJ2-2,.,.,TGTGCCAGCAGCGTTGCGACCGGGGAGCTGTTTTTT,CASSVATGELFF
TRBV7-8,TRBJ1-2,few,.,TGTGCCAGCAGCTTAGCGGGGAGTGGGAACTATGGCTACACCTTC,CASSLAGSGNYGYTF
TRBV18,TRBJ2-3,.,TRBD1,TGTGCCAGCTCCTGGGGCCGGGACAGACTCACAGATACGCAGTATTTT,CASSWGRDRLTDTQYF
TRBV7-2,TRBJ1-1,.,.,TGTGCCAGCTTAGTCCCAGCTATGAACACTGAAGCTTTCTTT,CASLVPAMNTEAFF
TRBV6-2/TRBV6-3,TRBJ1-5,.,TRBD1,TGTGCCAGCAGAGAACCGGGACAGGAAACGGGAGATCAGCCCCAGCATTTT,CASREPGQETGDQPQHF
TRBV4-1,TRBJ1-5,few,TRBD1,TGCGCCAGCAGCCCCCGGGACAGGGGGCATGGTAGCAATCAGCCCCAGCATTTT,CASSPRDRGHGSNQPQHF
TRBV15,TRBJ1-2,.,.,TGTGCCACCAGCAGAGTTTCAGGGCGAGGCTACACCTTC,CATSRVSGRGYTF
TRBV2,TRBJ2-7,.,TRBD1,TGTGCCAGCTCACCGGGACAGGGGGCGTCTGGCGAGCAGTACTTC,CASSPGQGASGEQYF